A single TCR beta chain is shown here with its context. Antigen unknown. These data belong to a study of cytomegalovirus exposure and HLA in healthy donors. Trimming took off 6 bases at V and 0 bases at J, with 18 bases between the two ends. CDR3 length equals 17 residues. Germline CDR1 LNHDA, CDR2 SQIVND (reference sequence). Researchers ran the PCR with 60 Vbeta and 13 Jbeta primers. Sequenced by immunoSEQ multiplex PCR; TCRdb stores in-frame clones only, minus some. Altogether 150,000 or so clones are present, roughly 65% being singletons, with the ten largest covering 4.7%. Study-level points and caveats: Sequencing likely caused a cluster of highly shared sequence variants. Association of a missense DCLRE1C variant with TCR beta V- and J-gene trimming was reported in a later analysis.

This clonotype originated in a man aged 18 to 29 in good health and CMV-seropositive. V gene TRBV19 combines with J gene TRBJ2-1, with D maybe TRBD2 (7 bases). Sequenced material: PBMCs. CDR3 sequence: CASRWRGGGSSYNEQFF. The CDR3 region has the DNA TGTGCCAGTAGATGGAGAGGGGGGGGGAGCTCCTACAATGAGCAGTTCTTC.